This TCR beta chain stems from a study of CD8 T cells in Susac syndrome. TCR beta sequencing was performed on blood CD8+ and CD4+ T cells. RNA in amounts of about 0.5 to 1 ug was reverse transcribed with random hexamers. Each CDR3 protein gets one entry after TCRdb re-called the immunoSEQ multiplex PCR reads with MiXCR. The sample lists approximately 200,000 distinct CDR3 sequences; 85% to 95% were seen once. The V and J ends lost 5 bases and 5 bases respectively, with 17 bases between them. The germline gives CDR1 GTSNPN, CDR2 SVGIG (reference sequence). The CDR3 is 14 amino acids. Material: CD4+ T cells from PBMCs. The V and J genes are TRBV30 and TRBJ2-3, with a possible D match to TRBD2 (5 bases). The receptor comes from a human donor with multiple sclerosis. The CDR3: CAWARRGQEDTQYF. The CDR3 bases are TGTGCCTGGGCCCGCCGGGGTCAGGAAGATACGCAGTATTTT.